This entry concerns a single T cell receptor (beta chain). This entry belongs to a study of T cell changes during pregnancy in multiple sclerosis. The germline gives CDR1 SGDLS, CDR2 YYNGEE. The V gene lost 0 bases and the J gene lost 7 bases, with 8 bases spanning the gap. The CDR3 loop spans 13 amino acids. Using immunoSEQ multiplex PCR, the repertoire was profiled, and TCRdb retains in-frame clones only, with some absent. The sample has more than 35,000 clones; about 90% are singletons. The starting material was CD4+ T cells from peripheral blood mononuclear cells, obtained in the third trimester of pregnancy. The rearrangement links TRBV9 to TRBJ2-1; D gene uncertain. This clonotype was sampled from a female donor in good health, enrolled as a control in a pregnancy study. The CDR3 DNA follows: TGTGCCAGCAGCGTAGACCCAGTTAATGAGCAGTTCTTC. This sequence encodes CASSVDPVNEQFF.